Below are 8 T cell receptor delta chains sequenced from a single sample in a study of gamma-delta chains in newborns, infants, children. TCRdb re-called clones from the reads using CATT. The top ten hold approximately 20% of the sample, which has 15,000 or so delta-chain clones, roughly 7.7% seen once. The sample taken for sequencing was blood. The receptor source for this set is a child who was a newborn, infant or young child, either healthy, febrile or measles-vaccinated (not recorded which).

Of note for this clone: The junction and the germline gene differ at one end; a read error may be behind it. The identical CDR3 is also encoded by other nucleotide sequences in the sample. J is TRDJ3 and V is TRDV2; tentative D call: TRDD3 (5 bases). The germline gives CDR1 GEAIGNYY, CDR2 EKD. The CDR3 is 20 residues long. CDR3: CACDTVGDHLSSWDTRQMFF. CDR3 in DNA: TGTGCCTGCGACACCGTTGGGGACCATTTAAGCTCCTGGGACACCCGACAGATGTTTTTC.

The sample holds many counts of this clone. The chain is built from TRDV2 and TRDJ3; 11 bases are a match to TRDD3. The germline gives CDR1 GEAIGNYY, CDR2 EKD. This CDR3 contains 19 residues. J lost 0 bases, V lost 3 bases, and 6 bases had no gene match. The CDR3 DNA sequence: TGTGCCTGTGACGTACTGGGGGATAGGGGCTCCTGGGACACCCGACAGATGTTTTTC. Amino acid sequence: CACDVLGDRGSWDTRQMFF.

In regard to this clone: A much larger clone differs from this one at a single base, so this may be a read error. Other nucleotide sequences from this sample produce the same CDR3. The V gene is TRDV2, the J gene TRDJ3; D call uncertain. The CDR3 runs 18 residues. Germline-derived CDR1 and CDR2 are GEAIGNYY and EKD. The CDR3 DNA is TGTGCCTGCGACACCGTGGGACGGAGCTCCTGGGACACCCGACAGATGTTTTTC. It yields the protein CACDTVGRSSWDTRQMFF.

Judged by abundance, this clone is medium-sized. Additional DNA sequences in this sample encode the identical CDR3. J is TRDJ1 and V is TRDV2; 10 nucleotides line up with TRDD3. This CDR3 has 13 residues. Unmatched junction bases numbered 1, after V lost 3 bases and J lost 4 bases. Per germline, CDR1 GEAIGNYY and CDR2 EKD. The CDR3 loop reads CACDYWGIDKLIF. The CDR3 DNA follows: TGTGCCTGTGACTACTGGGGGATCGATAAACTCATCTTT.

This chain joins TRDV2 and TRDJ3; TRDD3 matches at 8 bases. The germline gives CDR1 GEAIGNYY, CDR2 EKD. V dropped 1 base and J dropped 4; count of bases not matched to a gene: 20. CDR3 size: 22 residues. The CDR3 coding sequence is TGTGCCTGTGACACTGGGGGATCCATCGTGGGACACAACTCTTGGGACACCCGACAGATGTTTTTC. Translated, it gives CACDTGGSIVGHNSWDTRQMFF.

A few counts support this clone. The TCRdb protein comes from a much larger clone and disagrees with this DNA's translation at residue 3, likely due to a read error; the protein given here is derived from the DNA. J is TRDJ3 and V is TRDV2, with TRDD3 matching 8 bases. The CDR3 covers 18 residues. Per germline, CDR1 GEAIGNYY and CDR2 EKD. The CDR3, as DNA: TGTGCCCGTGACGTACTGGGGGCCAGCTCCTGGGACACCCGACAGATGTTTTTC. Protein: CARDVLGASSWDTRQMFF.

By share, this clone counts as medium-sized (0.01 to 0.1%). The likely explanation is a read error, given a far larger clone one base away. This sequence joins TRDV2 and TRDJ3; TRDD3 matches at 11 bases. Germline-derived CDR1 and CDR2 are GEAIGNYY and EKD. The CDR3 extends over 18 amino acids. The junction had 4 bases not matched to a gene; V was cut back by 2 bases and J by 2 bases. The CDR3 nucleotides read TGTGCCTGTGACAACGTACTGGGGGATACCTGGGACACCCGACAGATGTTTTTC. Translated: CACDNVLGDTWDTRQMFF.

As to this clone: This may be a read error, as it is one base from a much larger clone. Other DNA sequences in this specimen translate into the identical CDR3. The chain carries TRDV2 and TRDJ3; TRDD3 matches 12 bases. Looked up from germline, CDR1 is GEAIGNYY and CDR2 is EKD. CDR3 size: 20 residues. The DNA of the CDR3 is TGTGCCTGTGACACCGCTGGGGGATACGCATCCTCCTGGGACACCCGCCAGATGTTTTTC. Translated: CACDTAGGYASSWDTRQMFF.